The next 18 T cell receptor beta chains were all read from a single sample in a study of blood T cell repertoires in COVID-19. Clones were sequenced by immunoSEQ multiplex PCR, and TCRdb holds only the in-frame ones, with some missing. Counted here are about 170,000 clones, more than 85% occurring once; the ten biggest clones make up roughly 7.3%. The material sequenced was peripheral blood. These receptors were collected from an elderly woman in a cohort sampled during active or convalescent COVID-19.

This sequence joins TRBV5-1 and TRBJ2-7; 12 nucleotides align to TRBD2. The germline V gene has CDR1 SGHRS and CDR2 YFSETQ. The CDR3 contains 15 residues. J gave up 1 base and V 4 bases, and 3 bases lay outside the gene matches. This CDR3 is CASSLGLAGSYEQYV. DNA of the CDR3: TGCGCCAGCAGCCTCGGACTAGCGGGGTCCTACGAGCAGTACGTC.

CDR3 protein: CASTPGGAVYNEQFF. Here the CDR3 DNA reads TGTGCCAGCACCCCCGGGGGGGCCGTCTACAATGAGCAGTTCTTC. The chain is built from TRBV6-2 or TRBV6-3 and TRBJ2-1; 8 nucleotides agree with TRBD2. The CDR3 covers 15 residues. CDR1 and CDR2 (germline): MNHEY, SVGEGT. With V trimmed by 7 bases and J by 3 bases, 8 bases remained unmatched.

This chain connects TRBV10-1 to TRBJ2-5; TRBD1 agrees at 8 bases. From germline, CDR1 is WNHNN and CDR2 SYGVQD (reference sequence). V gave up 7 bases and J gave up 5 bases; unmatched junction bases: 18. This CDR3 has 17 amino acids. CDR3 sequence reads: CASTGPLRQGMGETQYF. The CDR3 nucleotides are TGCGCCAGCACGGGTCCTTTAAGACAGGGGATGGGGGAGACCCAGTACTTC.

CDR3 in DNA: TGTGCCAGCAGCCAAGATCGGGGGGGGGTGGCGACCCAGTACTTC. It codes for CASSQDRGGVATQYF. The chain recombines TRBV3-1 (or the pseudogene TRBV3-2) with TRBJ2-5; TRBD2 agrees at 8 bases. The CDR3 has 15 amino acids. Germline V CDR1 and CDR2: LGHDT, YNNKEL (reference sequence). J gave up 7 bases and V 0 bases, and 7 bases lay outside the gene matches.

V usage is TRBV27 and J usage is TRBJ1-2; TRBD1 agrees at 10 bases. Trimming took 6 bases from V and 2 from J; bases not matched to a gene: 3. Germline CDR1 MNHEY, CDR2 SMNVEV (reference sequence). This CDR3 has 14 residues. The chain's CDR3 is CASRGTGANYGYTF. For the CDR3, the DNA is TGTGCCAGCAGAGGGACAGGGGCAAACTATGGCTACACCTTC.

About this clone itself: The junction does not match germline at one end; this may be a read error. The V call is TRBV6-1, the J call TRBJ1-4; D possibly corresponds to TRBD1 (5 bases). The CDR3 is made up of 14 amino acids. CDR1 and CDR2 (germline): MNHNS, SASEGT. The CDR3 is CASREGAGNEKLFF. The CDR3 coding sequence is TGTGCCAGCAGGGAAGGGGCAGGGAATGAAAAACTGTTTTTT.

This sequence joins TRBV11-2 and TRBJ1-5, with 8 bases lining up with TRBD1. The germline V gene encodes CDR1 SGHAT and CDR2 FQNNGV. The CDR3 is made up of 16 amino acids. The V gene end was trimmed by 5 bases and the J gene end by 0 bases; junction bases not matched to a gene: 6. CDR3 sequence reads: CASSLGTGYSNQPQHF. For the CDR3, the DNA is TGTGCCAGCAGCCTCGGGACAGGATATAGCAATCAGCCCCAGCATTTT.

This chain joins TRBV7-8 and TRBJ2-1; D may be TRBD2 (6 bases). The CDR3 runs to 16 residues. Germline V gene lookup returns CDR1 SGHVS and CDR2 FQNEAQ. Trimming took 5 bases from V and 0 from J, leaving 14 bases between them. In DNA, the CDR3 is TGTGCCAGCAGCCACCGAAGGGAGGTCTCCTACAATGAGCAGTTCTTC. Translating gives CASSHRREVSYNEQFF.

The CDR3 DNA is TGTGCCACCAGTGATCCTCGACAGGGGATTACCGGGGAGCTGTTTTTT. Residues: CATSDPRQGITGELFF. The chain has TRBV24-1 and TRBJ2-2; 8 bases match TRBD1. From germline, CDR1 is KGHDR and CDR2 SFDVKD. The junction had 7 bases not matched to a gene; V was cut back by 3 bases and J by 5 bases. The CDR3 covers 16 residues.

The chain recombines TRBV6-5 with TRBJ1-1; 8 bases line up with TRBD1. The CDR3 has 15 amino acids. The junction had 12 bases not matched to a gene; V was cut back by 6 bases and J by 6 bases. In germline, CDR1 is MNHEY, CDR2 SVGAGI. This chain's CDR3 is CASSKILTGVAEAFF. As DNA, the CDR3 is TGTGCCAGCAGCAAAATACTGACAGGGGTCGCTGAAGCTTTCTTT.

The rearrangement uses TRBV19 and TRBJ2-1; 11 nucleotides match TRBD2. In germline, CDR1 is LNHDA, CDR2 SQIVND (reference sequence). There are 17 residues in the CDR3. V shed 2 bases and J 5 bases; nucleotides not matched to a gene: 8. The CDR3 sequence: CASSIPGLAGRDNEQFF. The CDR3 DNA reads TGTGCCAGTAGTATACCCGGACTAGCGGGTCGGGACAATGAGCAGTTCTTC.

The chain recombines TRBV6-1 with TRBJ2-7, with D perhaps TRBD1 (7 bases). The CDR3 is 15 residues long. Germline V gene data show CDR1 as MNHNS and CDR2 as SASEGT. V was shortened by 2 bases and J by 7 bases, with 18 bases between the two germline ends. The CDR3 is CASSEYGGGAGEQYF. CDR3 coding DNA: TGTGCCAGCAGTGAATATGGAGGGGGCGCGGGGGAGCAGTACTTC.

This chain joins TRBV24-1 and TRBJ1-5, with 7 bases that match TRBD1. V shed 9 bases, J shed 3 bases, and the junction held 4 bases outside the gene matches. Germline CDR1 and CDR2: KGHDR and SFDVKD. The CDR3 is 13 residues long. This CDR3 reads CATRDRANQPQHF. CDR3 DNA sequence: TGTGCCACCCGAGACAGGGCCAATCAGCCCCAGCATTTT.

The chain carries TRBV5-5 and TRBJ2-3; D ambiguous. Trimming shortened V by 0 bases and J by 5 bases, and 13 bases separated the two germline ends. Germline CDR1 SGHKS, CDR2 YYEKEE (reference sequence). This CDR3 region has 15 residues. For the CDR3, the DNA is TGTGCCAGCAGCTTGGAATCGGTAGTAGTAGATACGCAGTATTTT. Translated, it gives CASSLESVVVDTQYF. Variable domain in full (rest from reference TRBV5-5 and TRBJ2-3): DAGVTQSPTHLIKTRGQQVTLRCSPISGHKSVSWYQQVLGQGPQFIFQYYEKEERGRGNFPDRFSARQFPNYSSELNVNALLLGDSALYLCASSLESVVVDTQYFGPGTRLTVL.

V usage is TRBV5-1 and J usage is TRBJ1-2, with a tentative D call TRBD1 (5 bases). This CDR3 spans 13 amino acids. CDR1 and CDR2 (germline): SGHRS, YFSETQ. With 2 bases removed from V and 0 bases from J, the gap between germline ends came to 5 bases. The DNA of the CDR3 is TGCGCCAGCAGCTTACAGGCTAACTATGGCTACACCTTC. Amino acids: CASSLQANYGYTF.

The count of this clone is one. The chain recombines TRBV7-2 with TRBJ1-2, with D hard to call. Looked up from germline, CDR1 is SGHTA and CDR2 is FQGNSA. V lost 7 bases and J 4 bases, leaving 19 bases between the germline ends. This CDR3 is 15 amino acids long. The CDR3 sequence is CASIGEVGSSYGYTF. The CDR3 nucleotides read TGTGCCAGCATTGGGGAGGTCGGGTCCTCCTATGGCTACACCTTC.

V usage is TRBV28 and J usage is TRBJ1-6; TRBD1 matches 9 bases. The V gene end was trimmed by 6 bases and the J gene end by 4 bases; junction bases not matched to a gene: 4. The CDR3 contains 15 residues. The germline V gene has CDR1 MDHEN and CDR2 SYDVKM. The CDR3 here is CASSPGTGYNSPLHF. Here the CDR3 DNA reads TGTGCCAGCAGCCCCGGGACAGGGTATAATTCACCCCTCCACTTT. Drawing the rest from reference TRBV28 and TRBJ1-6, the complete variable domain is DVKVTQSSRYLVKRTGEKVFLECVQDMDHENMFWYRQDPGLGLRLIYFSYDVKMKEKGDIPEGYSVSREKKERFSLILESASTNQTSMYLCASSPGTGYNSPLHFGNGTRLTVT.

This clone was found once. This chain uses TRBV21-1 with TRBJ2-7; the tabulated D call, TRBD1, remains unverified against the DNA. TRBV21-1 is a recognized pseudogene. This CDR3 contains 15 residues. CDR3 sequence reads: CASSKGTGDSYEQYF. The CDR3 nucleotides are TGTGCCAGCAGCAAAGGGACAGGCGATTCCTACGAGCAGTACTTC.